In this sample, the clone carrying this T cell receptor (beta chain) turned up once. The junction and the germline gene differ at one end; a read error may be behind it. The data belong to a study of blood T cell repertoires in COVID-19. Data came from immunoSEQ multiplex PCR; TCRdb stores just in-frame clones and leaves some out. The sample consists of hundreds of thousands of clones, 86% of them appearing once. Germline-derived CDR1 and CDR2 are SSHAT and FNYEAQ (reference sequence). The CDR3 has 16 residues. The chain carries TRBV7-7 and TRBJ2-3; 9 positions match TRBD1. Sequencing was done on a sample of peripheral blood. This clonotype originated in an elderly woman with COVID-19, enrolled during active disease. The CDR3 DNA is TGTGCTAGCAGAGCGAACCGGGACAGGGTATCAGATACGCAGTATTTT. Protein product: CASRANRDRVSDTQYF.